The 18 T cell receptor beta chains listed next were all sequenced from one sample in a study of blood T cell repertoires in COVID-19. Libraries were prepared by immunoSEQ multiplex PCR; TCRdb keeps only in-frame clonotypes and omits some of them. Among about 150,000 clones listed, more than 80% were seen once. Sequenced material: peripheral blood. These receptors were obtained from a man aged 18 to 30 with COVID-19, enrolled during active disease.

The chain employs TRBV2 and TRBJ1-2, with D perhaps matching TRBD1 (6 bases). CDR3 size: 13 residues. The V end was cut by 10 bases, the J end by 1 base, with 13 bases between. Germline CDR1 and CDR2: SNHLY and FYNNEI. The chain's CDR3 is CANQGILNYGYTF. The DNA of the CDR3 is TGTGCCAACCAGGGGATTCTTAACTATGGCTACACCTTC.

The J gene is TRBJ2-7, the V gene TRBV7-2; 7 nucleotides agree with TRBD1. The CDR3 is 15 residues long. Germline V gene data show CDR1 as SGHTA and CDR2 as FQGNSA. The J segment lost 0 bases and the V segment lost 5 bases, leaving 7 bases of the junction unmatched. The CDR3 DNA reads as TGTGCCAGCAGCGTAGACCGGGACAGCTCCTACGAGCAGTACTTC. The encoded protein is CASSVDRDSSYEQYF. Drawing the rest from reference TRBV7-2 and TRBJ2-7, the complete variable domain is GAGVSQSPSNKVTEKGKDVELRCDPISGHTALYWYRQSLGQGLEFLIYFQGNSAPDKSGLPSDRFSAERTGGSVSTLTIQRTQQEDSAVYLCASSVDRDSSYEQYFGPGTRLTVT.

The count of this clone is one. V is TRBV20-1 and J is TRBJ1-1; D unclear. CDR3 length: 11 amino acids. The germline gives CDR1 DFQATT, CDR2 SNEGSKA (reference sequence). CDR3 coding DNA: TGCAGCCCGAGGGCGGGCACTGAAGCTTTCTTT. Translated: CSPRAGTEAFF.

The chain uses TRBV2 and TRBJ2-1; no firm D call. V shed 4 bases and J shed 0 bases, with 10 bases lying between them. Germline values: CDR1 SNHLY, CDR2 FYNNEI. The CDR3 is made up of 15 amino acids. The CDR3 loop reads CASSGSASSYNEQFF. Here the CDR3 DNA reads TGTGCCAGCAGTGGGTCCGCCAGCTCCTACAATGAGCAGTTCTTC.

This clone occurred a few times. V and J are TRBV19 and TRBJ1-6; D unresolved. From germline, CDR1 is LNHDA and CDR2 SQIVND (reference sequence). V lost 6 bases and J lost 7, with 10 bases in between. The CDR3 runs 13 residues. Here the CDR3 reads CASRDLRNSPLHF. In DNA form, the CDR3 reads TGTGCCAGTAGGGACTTGAGAAATTCACCCCTCCACTTT.

The rearrangement uses TRBV27 and TRBJ1-5; D possibly corresponds to TRBD1 (6 bases). Trimming took 5 bases from V and 7 from J, leaving 18 bases between them. CDR3 size: 15 residues. Germline V CDR1 and CDR2: MNHEY, SMNVEV (reference sequence). DNA of the CDR3: TGTGCCAGCAGTCCACTCACAAACAGGGCCCAGCCCCAGCATTTT. It codes for CASSPLTNRAQPQHF.

V is TRBV9 and J is TRBJ1-1; D might be TRBD1 (5 bases). CDR1 is SGDLS and CDR2 is YYNGEE in the germline V gene. The CDR3 is 13 residues long. V shed 3 bases and J shed 4 bases, with 10 bases lying between them. CDR3 nucleotides: TGTGCCAGCAGCGGCTGGGGCTCCACTGAAGCTTTCTTT. Its translation: CASSGWGSTEAFF.

The chain employs TRBV2 and TRBJ2-5; 10 bases are a match to TRBD1. J lost 2 bases, V lost 6 bases, and 6 bases had no gene match. The CDR3 consists of 15 residues. Germline assignment: CDR1 SNHLY and CDR2 FYNNEI. The DNA of the CDR3 is TGTGCCAGCAGATTGGACAGGGGGTTACAAGAGACCCAGTACTTC. This translates into CASRLDRGLQETQYF.

The chain uses TRBV18 and TRBJ2-1, with TRBD2 matching over 10 bases. V lost 0 bases to trimming and J lost 3 bases; unmatched junction nucleotides: 2. Per germline, CDR1 KGHSH and CDR2 LQKENI. This CDR3 is built from 16 residues. CDR3: CASSPPSGRFYNEQFF. The CDR3 region has the DNA TGTGCCAGCTCACCACCTAGCGGGAGGTTCTACAATGAGCAGTTCTTC.

The V call is TRBV15, the J call TRBJ2-2, with a tentative D call TRBD1 (6 bases). CDR1 and CDR2 (germline): LNHNV, YYDKDF (reference sequence). The CDR3 extends over 15 amino acids. Trimming shortened V by 4 bases and J by 6 bases, and 15 bases separated the two germline ends. This chain's CDR3 is CATSTPQGFAGELFF. In DNA, the CDR3 is TGTGCCACCAGCACCCCACAGGGTTTCGCCGGGGAGCTGTTTTTT.

The chain recombines TRBV24-1 with TRBJ1-5; 10 nucleotides agree with TRBD1. CDR1 and CDR2 (germline): KGHDR, SFDVKD. The J segment lost 5 bases and the V segment lost 3 bases, leaving 6 bases of the junction unmatched. The CDR3 totals 16 residues. The CDR3, as DNA: TGTGCCACCAGTGATGCGACAGGGGGCGCCGATCAGCCCCAGCATTTT. Translation: CATSDATGGADQPQHF.

CDR3 loop: CASIVGSGSGETQYF. The DNA for the CDR3 is TGTGCCAGCATCGTGGGCAGCGGGAGTGGAGAGACCCAGTACTTC. J is TRBJ2-5 and V is TRBV7-2; 8 nucleotides line up with TRBD2. This CDR3 spans 15 amino acids. Germline assignment: CDR1 SGHTA and CDR2 FQGNSA. Unmatched junction bases numbered 11, after V lost 7 bases and J lost 4 bases.

This clone has a single count. The chain carries TRBV6-5 and TRBJ2-3, with no clear D. V was cut by 5 bases and J by 1 base, with 7 bases left in between. The CDR3 contains 13 residues. Looked up from germline, CDR1 is MNHEY and CDR2 is SVGAGI. CDR3 protein: CASSRSGTDTQYF. In DNA form, the CDR3 reads TGTGCCAGCAGTCGTTCAGGCACAGATACGCAGTATTTT.

The chain carries TRBV28 and TRBJ1-1; TRBD1 agrees at 8 bases. Trimming took 4 bases from V and 1 from J; bases not matched to a gene: 5. The CDR3 length is 15 residues. The germline CDR1 and CDR2 sequences are MDHEN and SYDVKM. CDR3 region: CASSSPGTGNTEAFF. The CDR3 coding sequence is TGTGCCAGCAGTTCTCCCGGGACAGGGAACACTGAAGCTTTCTTT.

The gene calls are TRBV28 and TRBJ2-7; unclear D gene. V dropped 5 bases and J dropped 0 bases, with 8 bases sitting between them. This CDR3 has 13 residues. Germline-derived CDR1 and CDR2 are MDHEN and SYDVKM. CDR3 in DNA: TGTGCCAGCAGTCCCTTGAGCTCCTACGAGCAGTACTTC. It codes for CASSPLSSYEQYF.

The chain recombines TRBV28 with TRBJ2-3; TRBD1 matches at 8 bases. There are 14 residues in the CDR3. The V segment lost 5 bases and the J segment 2 bases; nucleotides outside the gene matches: 3. Per the germline V gene, CDR1 is MDHEN and CDR2 is SYDVKM. The CDR3 sequence is CASSRTGYTDTQYF. CDR3 nucleotides: TGTGCCAGCAGTCGGACAGGGTACACAGATACGCAGTATTTT.

This chain links TRBV24-1 with TRBJ2-3; 10 positions agree with TRBD2. V lost 2 bases, J lost 0 bases, and 4 bases stayed unmatched. Germline CDR1 KGHDR, CDR2 SFDVKD. The CDR3 runs to 17 residues. The CDR3 protein is CATSDSSTSGSTDTQYF. The CDR3 DNA sequence: TGTGCCACCAGTGATTCCTCGACTAGCGGGAGCACAGATACGCAGTATTTT.

This chain connects TRBV18 to TRBJ1-1; TRBD1 might be the D (5 bases). The CDR3 totals 13 residues. The ends were cut back, 4 bases at V and 3 bases at J, with 9 bases in the middle. The germline V gene has CDR1 KGHSH and CDR2 LQKENI. Here the CDR3 reads CASSLVTDTEAFF. CDR3 nucleotides: TGTGCCAGCTCACTCGTGACAGACACTGAAGCTTTCTTT.